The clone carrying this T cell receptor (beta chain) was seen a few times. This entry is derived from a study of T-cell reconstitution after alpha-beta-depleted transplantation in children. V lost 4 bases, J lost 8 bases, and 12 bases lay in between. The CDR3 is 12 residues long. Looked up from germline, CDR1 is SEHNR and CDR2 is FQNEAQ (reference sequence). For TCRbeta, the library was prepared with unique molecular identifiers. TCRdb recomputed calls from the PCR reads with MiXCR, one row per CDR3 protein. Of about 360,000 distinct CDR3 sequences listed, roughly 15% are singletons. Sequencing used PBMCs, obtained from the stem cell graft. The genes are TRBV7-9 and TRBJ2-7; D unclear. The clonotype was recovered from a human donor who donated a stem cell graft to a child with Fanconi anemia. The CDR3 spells CASSSPSEKQYF. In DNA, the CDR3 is TGTGCCAGCAGCTCTCCTTCCGAAAAGCAGTACTTC.